These T cell receptor beta chains were read from a single sample in a study of T cell responses to AZD1222 COVID-19 vaccine. Produced via immunoSEQ multiplex PCR; TCRdb's table is partial and in-frame only. The sample holds around 190,000 clones, 85% to 95% seen once. The specimen comprised peripheral blood, sampled on day 0 of AZD1222 vaccination. These TCRs come from an adult in good health. CDR3s include the opening cysteine and the closing phenylalanine or tryptophan. A D gene is named only where the DNA matches it firmly. Clone sizes are given selectively: once, few, many, or a class where the clone is expanded.

>TRBD2|TRBJ2-7|TRBV5-1|once
TGCGCCAGCAGCCCGCTAGCGGGGGGGGGTTCGGCTTACGAGCAGTACTTC
CASSPLAGGGSAYEQYF
>-|TRBJ1-4|TRBV29-1|-
TGCAGCGTTGTTCCCGCGGGCCGGGGGGAAAAACTGTTTTTT
CSVVPAGRGEKLFF
>TRBD1|TRBJ2-5|TRBV7-7|-
TGTGCCAGCAGCTTAGGGACAGGGGGGGAGACCCAGTACTTC
CASSLGTGGETQYF
>-|TRBJ2-7|TRBV7-9|once
TGTGCCAGCAGCTTAGGAGCAGGGGAGGTCTACGAGCAGTACTTC
CASSLGAGEVYEQYF
>-|TRBJ2-3|TRBV6-4|-
TGTGCCAGCAGTGTGGCAGGGTGGGATACGCAGTATTTT
CASSVAGWDTQYF
>-|TRBJ2-2|TRBV24-1|-
TGTGCCACCAGTGGAGCCCCCTCGGGCGGGGAGCTGTTTTTT
CATSGAPSGGELFF
>-|TRBJ1-1|TRBV27|-
TGTGCCAGCTACCCTGGGGGGCTGAACACTGAAGCTTTCTTT
CASYPGGLNTEAFF
>-|TRBJ2-2|TRBV10-3|-
TGTGCCATCAGTGGGTCGGACAGTGGTACCGGGGAGCTGTTTTTT
CAISGSDSGTGELFF
>TRBD2|TRBJ2-1|TRBV11-2|-
TGTGCCAGCAGTGTGCTGACTAGCGCCGTCCACAATGAGCAGTTCTTC
CASSVLTSAVHNEQFF
>-|TRBJ2-2|TRBV7-6|-
TGTGCCAGCAGTGAGATTGGTGCCGGGGAGCTGTTTTTT
CASSEIGAGELFF
>TRBD2|TRBJ2-5|TRBV4-1|-
TGCGCCAGCAGCCAAGGTCTTACTAGCGGGCCAAGCCAAGAGACCCAGTACTTC
CASSQGLTSGPSQETQYF
>-|TRBJ1-5|TRBV7-8|-
TGTGCCAGCAGCCCGCGACTAAATCAGCCCCAGCATTTT
CASSPRLNQPQHF
>TRBD1|TRBJ1-5|TRBV5-6|-
TGTGCCAGCAGCCAGATTTCAGGACAGGGGCGGAATCAGCCCCAGCATTTT
CASSQISGQGRNQPQHF
>-|TRBJ1-4|TRBV5-1|-
TGCGCCAGCCAGGACAGTGGAACGGCTAATGAAAAACTGTTTTTT
CASQDSGTANEKLFF
>TRBD1|TRBJ1-1|TRBV5-1|-
TGCGCCAGCAACACGAACAGGGGTGGTGAAGCTTTCTTT
CASNTNRGGEAFF
>-|TRBJ1-3|TRBV9|-
TGTGCCAGCAGCGTAGCCCACCCTCCCACAGACTCTGGAAACACCATATATTTT
CASSVAHPPTDSGNTIYF
>-|TRBJ1-3|TRBV3-1/TRBV3-2|-
TGTGCCAGCAGCCAAGGTACTGGAAACACCATATATTTT
CASSQGTGNTIYF
>-|TRBJ1-2|TRBV2|-
TGTGCCAGCAGTGAAGCCCGGGGCTATGGCTACACCTTC
CASSEARGYGYTF
>-|TRBJ1-5|TRBV18|-
TGTGCCAGCTCCCCACCGGGGGATCAGCCCCAGCATTTT
CASSPPGDQPQHF
>TRBD2|TRBJ2-5|TRBV7-9|-
TGTGCCAGCAGGATGGGACTAGCGGGGATATACCAAGAGACCCAGTACTTC
CASRMGLAGIYQETQYF
>TRBD1|TRBJ1-6|TRBV27|-
TGTGCCAGCAGGGGGGACAGCTTGTGGAATTCACCCCTCCACTTT
CASRGDSLWNSPLHF
>-|TRBJ1-6|TRBV5-4|-
TGTGCCAGCAGACCCTCCAGGGCGAGCTCCTATAATTCACCCCTCCACTTT
CASRPSRASSYNSPLHF
>-|TRBJ2-7|TRBV6-1|-
TGTGCCAGCAGTGAATTTGACAGCCAGTTAGCCTACGAGCAGTACTTC
CASSEFDSQLAYEQYF
>-|TRBJ2-3|TRBV28|-
TGTGCCAGCAGGCCCGCGGGGGCTCAGACAGATACGCAGTATTTT
CASRPAGAQTDTQYF
>TRBD2|TRBJ2-3|TRBV6-5|-
TGTGTCAGCAACGGCGGGGGGGCTTGGACAGATACGCAGTATTTT
CVSNGGGAWTDTQYF
>-|TRBJ1-2|TRBV20-1|-
TGCAGTGCCGGGAAACCCTATGGCTACACCTTC
CSAGKPYGYTF
>TRBD1|TRBJ2-2|TRBV2|-
TGTGCCAGCACCCCGGGACAGGTTAACACCGGGGAGCTGTTTTTT
CASTPGQVNTGELFF
>-|TRBJ1-5|TRBV19|-
TGTGCCTCTGGTTTGAGCAATCAGCCCCAGCATTTT
CASGLSNQPQHF
>-|TRBJ1-2|TRBV2|few
TGTGCCAGCAGTGAAGGGGGCCCCAGAGAAGGCTACACCTTC
CASSEGGPREGYTF
>-|TRBJ1-5|TRBV2|once
TGTGCCAGCAGTGAAGTGTCAGCTAGCAATCAGCCCCAGCATTTT
CASSEVSASNQPQHF
>TRBD2|TRBJ2-5|TRBV28|-
TGTGCCGGTAGCGGGGGGATACGAGAGACCCAGTACTTC
CAGSGGIRETQYF
>-|TRBJ1-1|TRBV11-1|-
TGTGCCAGCAGCTTCGAACCTGGGGACACTGAAGCTTTCTTT
CASSFEPGDTEAFF